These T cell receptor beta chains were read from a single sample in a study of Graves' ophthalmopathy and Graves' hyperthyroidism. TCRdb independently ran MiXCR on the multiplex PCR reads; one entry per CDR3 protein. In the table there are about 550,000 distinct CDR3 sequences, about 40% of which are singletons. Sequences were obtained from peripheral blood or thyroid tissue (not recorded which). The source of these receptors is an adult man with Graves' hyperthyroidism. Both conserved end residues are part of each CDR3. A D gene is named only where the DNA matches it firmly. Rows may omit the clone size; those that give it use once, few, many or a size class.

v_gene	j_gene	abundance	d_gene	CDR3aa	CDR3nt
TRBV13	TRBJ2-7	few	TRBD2	CASSQEAGGTYEQYF	TGTGCCAGCAGCCAAGAAGCGGGAGGTACCTACGAGCAGTACTTC
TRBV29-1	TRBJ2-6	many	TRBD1	CSALTGVGANVLTF	TGCAGCGCCCTGACAGGGGTCGGGGCCAACGTCCTGACTTTC
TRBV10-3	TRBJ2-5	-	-	CAISESTGSLSGAQYF	TGTGCCATCAGTGAGTCGACAGGGTCCCTCTCGGGAGCCCAGTACTTC
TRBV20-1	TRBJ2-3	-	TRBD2	CSARDGGGADTQYF	TGCAGTGCTAGAGATGGCGGGGGTGCAGATACGCAGTATTTT
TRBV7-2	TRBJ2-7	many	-	CASSLSYGGVYEQYF	TGTGCCAGCAGCTTATCCTACGGGGGAGTTTACGAGCAGTACTTC
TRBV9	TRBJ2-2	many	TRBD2	CASSVGLAGAAGELFF	TGTGCCAGCAGCGTGGGCCTAGCGGGAGCCGCCGGGGAGCTGTTTTTT
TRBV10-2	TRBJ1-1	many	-	CASRKGVNTEAFF	TGCGCCAGCAGGAAGGGGGTGAACACTGAAGCTTTCTTT
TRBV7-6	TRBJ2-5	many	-	CASSIHIQETQYF	TGTGCCAGCAGCATACATATCCAAGAGACCCAGTACTTC
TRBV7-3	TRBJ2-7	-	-	CASGLYGGLSTDTQYF	TGTGCCAGCGGCTTATACGGTGGACTTAGCACAGATACGCAGTATTTC
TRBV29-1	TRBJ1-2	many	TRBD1	CSVDRTGYGYTF	TGCAGCGTTGATCGGACAGGCTATGGCTACACCTTC